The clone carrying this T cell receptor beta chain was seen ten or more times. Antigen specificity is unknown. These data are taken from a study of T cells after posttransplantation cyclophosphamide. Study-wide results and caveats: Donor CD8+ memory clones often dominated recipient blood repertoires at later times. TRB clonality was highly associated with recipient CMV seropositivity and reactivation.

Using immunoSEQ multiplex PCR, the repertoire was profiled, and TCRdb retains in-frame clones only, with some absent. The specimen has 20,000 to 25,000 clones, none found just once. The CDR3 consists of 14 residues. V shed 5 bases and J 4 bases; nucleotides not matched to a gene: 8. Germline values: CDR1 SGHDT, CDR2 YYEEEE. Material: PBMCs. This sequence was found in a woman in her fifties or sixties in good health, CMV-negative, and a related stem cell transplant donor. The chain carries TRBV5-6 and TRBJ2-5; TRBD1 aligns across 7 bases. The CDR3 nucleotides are TGTGCCAGCAGTGAGGACAGGCCGGGAGAGACCCAGTACTTC. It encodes CASSEDRPGETQYF.